This TCR beta chain was profiled in a study of CD8 T cells in Susac syndrome. After extraction with the RNeasy kit, roughly 0.45 to 1 ug of the RNA was reverse transcribed using random hexamers. The amplification used immunoSEQ multiplex PCR on TCR beta CDR3; it spanned 54 Vbeta and 13 Jbeta. MiXCR, run by TCRdb on the immunoSEQ multiplex PCR reads, gives a single entry per CDR3 protein. The sample lists 150,000 to 200,000 distinct CDR3 sequences, 90% to 95% occurring once. Sequencing of TCR beta was performed on blood CD8+ T cells and on blood CD4+ T cells. Both CD4+ and CD8+ T cells were negatively isolated, and TEMRA cells underwent FACS enrichment. CDR3 length: 12 residues. The V gene's germline CDR1 is SEHNR and CDR2 FQNEAQ (reference sequence). V shed 5 bases and J shed 6 bases, with 11 bases lying between them.

The chain couples TRBV7-9 to TRBJ2-7; unclear D gene. Source material: CD4+ T cells from PBMCs. This clonotype was sampled from a human donor in good health. The CDR3 is CASSLQTSEQYF. The CDR3 DNA is TGTGCCAGCAGCCTCCAGACTTCCGAGCAGTACTTC.